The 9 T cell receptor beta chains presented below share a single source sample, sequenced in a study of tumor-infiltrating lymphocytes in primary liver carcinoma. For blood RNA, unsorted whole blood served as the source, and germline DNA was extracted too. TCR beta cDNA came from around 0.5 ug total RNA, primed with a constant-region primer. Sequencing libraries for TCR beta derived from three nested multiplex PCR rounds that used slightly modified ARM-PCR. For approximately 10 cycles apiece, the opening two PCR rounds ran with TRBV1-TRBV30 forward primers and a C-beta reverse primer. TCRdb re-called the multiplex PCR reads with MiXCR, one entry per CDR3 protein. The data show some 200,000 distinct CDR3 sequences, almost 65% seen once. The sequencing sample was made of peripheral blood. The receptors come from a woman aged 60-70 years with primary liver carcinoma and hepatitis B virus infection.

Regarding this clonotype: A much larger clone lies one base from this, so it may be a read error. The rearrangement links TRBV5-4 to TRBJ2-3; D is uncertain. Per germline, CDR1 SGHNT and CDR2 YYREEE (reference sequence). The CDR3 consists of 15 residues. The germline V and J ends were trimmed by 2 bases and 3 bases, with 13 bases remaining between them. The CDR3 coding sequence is TGTGCCAGCAGCTTAGGACCCGCGCGGACAGATACGCAGTATTTT. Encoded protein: CASSLGPARTDTQYF.

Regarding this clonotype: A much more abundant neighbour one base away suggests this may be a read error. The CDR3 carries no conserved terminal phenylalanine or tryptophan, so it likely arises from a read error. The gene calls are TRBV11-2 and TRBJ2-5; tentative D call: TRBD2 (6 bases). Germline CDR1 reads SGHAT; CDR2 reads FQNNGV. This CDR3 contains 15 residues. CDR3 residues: CTSSLRLVRQETQYS. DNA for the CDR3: TGTACCAGCAGCTTACGACTAGTACGGCAAGAGACCCAGTACTCC.

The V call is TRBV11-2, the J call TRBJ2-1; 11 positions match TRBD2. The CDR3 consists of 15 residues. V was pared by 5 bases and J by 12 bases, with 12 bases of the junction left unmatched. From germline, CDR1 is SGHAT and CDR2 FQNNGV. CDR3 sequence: CASSVQTVAGGLQFF. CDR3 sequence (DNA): TGTGCCAGCAGCGTCCAGACCGTAGCGGGAGGGCTGCAGTTCTTC. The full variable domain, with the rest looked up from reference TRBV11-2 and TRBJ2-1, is EAGVAQSPRYKIIEKRQSVAFWCNPISGHATLYWYQQILGQGPKLLIQFQNNGVVDDSQLPKDRFSAERLKGVDSTLKIQPAKLEDSAVYLCASSVQTVAGGLQFFGPGTRLTVL.

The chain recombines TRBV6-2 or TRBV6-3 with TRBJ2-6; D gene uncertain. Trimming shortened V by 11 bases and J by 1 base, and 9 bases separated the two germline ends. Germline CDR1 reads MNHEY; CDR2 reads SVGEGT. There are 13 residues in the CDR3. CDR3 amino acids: CAGQDSGANVLTF. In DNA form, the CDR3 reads TGTGCCGGTCAAGATTCTGGGGCCAACGTCCTGACTTTC.

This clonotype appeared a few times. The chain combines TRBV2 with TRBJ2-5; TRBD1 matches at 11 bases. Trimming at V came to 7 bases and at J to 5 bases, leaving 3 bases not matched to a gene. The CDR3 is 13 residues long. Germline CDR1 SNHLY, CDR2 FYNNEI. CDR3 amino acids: CASNRDRGETQYF. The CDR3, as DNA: TGTGCCAGCAACCGGGACAGGGGGGAGACCCAGTACTTC.

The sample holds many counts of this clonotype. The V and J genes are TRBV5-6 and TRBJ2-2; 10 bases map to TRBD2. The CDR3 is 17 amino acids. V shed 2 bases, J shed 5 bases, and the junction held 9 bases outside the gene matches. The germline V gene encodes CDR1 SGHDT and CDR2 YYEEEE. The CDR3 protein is CASSFQLAGPVTGELFF. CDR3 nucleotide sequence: TGTGCCAGCAGCTTCCAACTAGCGGGGCCCGTGACCGGGGAGCTGTTTTTT.

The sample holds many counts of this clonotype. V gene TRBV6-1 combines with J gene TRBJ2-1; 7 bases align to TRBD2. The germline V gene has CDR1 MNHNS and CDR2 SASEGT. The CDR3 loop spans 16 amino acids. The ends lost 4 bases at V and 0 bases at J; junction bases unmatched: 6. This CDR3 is CASSGFGGTSYNEQFF. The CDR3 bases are TGTGCCAGCAGTGGGTTCGGGGGGACCTCCTACAATGAGCAGTTCTTC.

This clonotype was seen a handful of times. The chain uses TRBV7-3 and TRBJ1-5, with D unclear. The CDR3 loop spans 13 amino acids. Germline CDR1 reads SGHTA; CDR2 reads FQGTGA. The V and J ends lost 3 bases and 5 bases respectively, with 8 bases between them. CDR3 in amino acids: CASSFIADQPQHF. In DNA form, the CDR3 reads TGTGCCAGCAGCTTTATAGCCGATCAGCCCCAGCATTTT. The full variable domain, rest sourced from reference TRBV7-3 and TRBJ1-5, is GAGVSQTPSNKVTEKGKYVELRCDPISGHTALYWYRQSLGQGPEFLIYFQGTGAADDSGLPNDRFFAVRPEGSVSTLKIQRTERGDSAVYLCASSFIADQPQHFGDGTRLSIL.

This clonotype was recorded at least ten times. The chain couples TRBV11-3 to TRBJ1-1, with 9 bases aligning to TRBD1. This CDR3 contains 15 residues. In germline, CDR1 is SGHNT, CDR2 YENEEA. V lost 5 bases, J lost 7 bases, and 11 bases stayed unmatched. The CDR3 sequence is CASSLYRDREGEAFF. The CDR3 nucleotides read TGTGCCAGCAGCCTCTACCGGGACAGGGAAGGTGAAGCTTTCTTT.